This T cell receptor (beta chain) came from a study of T cells expressing NK-cell markers. The CDR3 covers 13 residues. Germline V gene sequence: CDR1 SGHTA, CDR2 FQGTGA. One entry per CDR3 protein, without DNA, is what TCRdb gives after re-calling the 5' RACE reads. This table lists some 410,000 distinct CDR3 sequences. The sequence derives from a woman aged 18-70 years in good health. The chain links TRBV7-3 to TRBJ2-1; no DNA is available, so the TRBD1 call from TCRdb remains unchecked. The source material was blood T cells: a sorted CD56 or NKG2C T cell subset, CD4+ or CD8+ T cells, or bulk PBMC T cells (not recorded which). CDR3: CASRRPGYNEQFF.